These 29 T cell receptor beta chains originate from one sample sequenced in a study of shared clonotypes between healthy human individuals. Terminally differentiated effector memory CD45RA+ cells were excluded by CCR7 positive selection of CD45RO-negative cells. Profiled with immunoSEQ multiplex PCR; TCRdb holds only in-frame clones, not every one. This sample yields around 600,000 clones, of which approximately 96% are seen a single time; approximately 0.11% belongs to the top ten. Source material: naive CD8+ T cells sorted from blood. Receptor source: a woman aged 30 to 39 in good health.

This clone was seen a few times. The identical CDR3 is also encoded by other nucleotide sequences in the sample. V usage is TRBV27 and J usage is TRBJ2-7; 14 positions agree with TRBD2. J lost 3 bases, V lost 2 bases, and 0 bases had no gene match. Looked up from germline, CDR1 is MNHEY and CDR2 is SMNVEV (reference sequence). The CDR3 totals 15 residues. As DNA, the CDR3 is TGTGCCAGCAGTTTAGGGACTAGCGGGAGCTACGAGCAGTACTTC. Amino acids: CASSLGTSGSYEQYF.

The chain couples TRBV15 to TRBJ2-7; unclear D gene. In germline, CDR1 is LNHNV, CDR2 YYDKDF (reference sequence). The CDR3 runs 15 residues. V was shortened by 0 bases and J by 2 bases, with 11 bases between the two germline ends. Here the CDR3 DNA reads TGTGCCACCAGCAGAGAAAAGACCCAGACCTACGAGCAGTACTTC. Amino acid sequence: CATSREKTQTYEQYF.

CDR3 residues: CASSLVSGGATDTQYF. The DNA for the CDR3 is TGTGCCAGCAGCTTAGTATCGGGAGGGGCCACAGATACGCAGTATTTT. The gene calls are TRBV11-2 and TRBJ2-3; TRBD2 agrees at 8 bases. V lost 1 base to trimming and J lost 2 bases; unmatched junction nucleotides: 5. This CDR3 spans 16 amino acids. Per germline, CDR1 SGHAT and CDR2 FQNNGV.

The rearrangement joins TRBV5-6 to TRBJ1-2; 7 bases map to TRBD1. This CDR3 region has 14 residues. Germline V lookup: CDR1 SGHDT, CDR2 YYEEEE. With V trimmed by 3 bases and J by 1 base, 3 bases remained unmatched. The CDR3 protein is CASSSGGGNYGYTF. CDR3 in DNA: TGTGCCAGCAGCTCAGGGGGAGGTAACTATGGCTACACCTTC. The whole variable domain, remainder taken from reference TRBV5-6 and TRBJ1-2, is DAGVTQSPTHLIKTRGQQVTLRCSPKSGHDTVSWYQQALGQGPQFIFQYYEEEERQRGNFPDRFSGHQFPNYSSELNVNALLLGDSALYLCASSSGGGNYGYTFGSGTRLTVV.

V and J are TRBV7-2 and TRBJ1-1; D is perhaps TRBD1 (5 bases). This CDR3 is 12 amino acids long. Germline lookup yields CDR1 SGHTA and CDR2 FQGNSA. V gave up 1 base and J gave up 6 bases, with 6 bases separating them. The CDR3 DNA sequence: TGTGCCAGCAGCTTAGTAGGGGCTGAAGCTTTCTTT. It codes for CASSLVGAEAFF.

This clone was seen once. The CDR3 here is CASSVVGRARWDTEAFF. The CDR3 coding sequence is TGTGCCAGCAGCGTAGTTGGCAGGGCAAGGTGGGACACTGAAGCTTTCTTT. The genes are TRBV9 and TRBJ1-1; TRBD1 is a possible D gene (5 bases). The CDR3 totals 17 residues. The germline gives CDR1 SGDLS, CDR2 YYNGEE. The V end lost 0 bases, the J end lost 3 bases, and 18 bases lay between the germline ends.

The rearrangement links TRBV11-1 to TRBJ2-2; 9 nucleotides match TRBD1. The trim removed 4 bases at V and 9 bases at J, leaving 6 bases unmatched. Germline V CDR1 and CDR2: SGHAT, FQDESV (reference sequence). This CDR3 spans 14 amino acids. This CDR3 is CASSSLTGGWELFF. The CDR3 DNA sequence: TGTGCCAGCAGCTCCCTTACAGGGGGCTGGGAGCTGTTTTTT.

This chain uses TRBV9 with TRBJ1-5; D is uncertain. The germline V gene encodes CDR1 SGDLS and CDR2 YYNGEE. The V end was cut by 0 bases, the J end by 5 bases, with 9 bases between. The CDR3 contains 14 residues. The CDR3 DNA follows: TGTGCCAGCAGCGTAGATGGCGGCCATCAGCCCCAGCATTTT. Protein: CASSVDGGHQPQHF.

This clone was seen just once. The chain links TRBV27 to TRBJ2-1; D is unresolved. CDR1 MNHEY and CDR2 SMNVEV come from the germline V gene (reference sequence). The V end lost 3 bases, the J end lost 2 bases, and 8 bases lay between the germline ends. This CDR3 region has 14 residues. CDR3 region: CASSFGVPYNEQFF. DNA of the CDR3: TGTGCCAGCAGTTTTGGAGTCCCCTACAATGAGCAGTTCTTC.

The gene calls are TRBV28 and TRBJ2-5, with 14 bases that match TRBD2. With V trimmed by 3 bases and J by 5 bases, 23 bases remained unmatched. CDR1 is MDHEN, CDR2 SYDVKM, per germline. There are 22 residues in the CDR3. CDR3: CASSFPGQGPETSGRAFETQYF. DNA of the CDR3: TGTGCCAGCAGTTTCCCGGGACAGGGGCCGGAGACTAGCGGGAGGGCCTTCGAGACCCAGTACTTC.

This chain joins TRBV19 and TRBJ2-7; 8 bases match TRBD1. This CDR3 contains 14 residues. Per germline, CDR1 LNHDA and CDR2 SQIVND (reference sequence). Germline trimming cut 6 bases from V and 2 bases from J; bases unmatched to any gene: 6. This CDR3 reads CASSYGTGAYEQYF. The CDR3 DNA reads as TGTGCCAGTAGCTACGGGACAGGAGCCTACGAGCAGTACTTC.

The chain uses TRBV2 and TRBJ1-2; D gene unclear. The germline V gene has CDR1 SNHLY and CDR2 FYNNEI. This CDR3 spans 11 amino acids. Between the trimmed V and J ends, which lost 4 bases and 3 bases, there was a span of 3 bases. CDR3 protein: CASSADYGYTF. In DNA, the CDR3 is TGTGCCAGCAGTGCCGACTATGGCTACACCTTC.

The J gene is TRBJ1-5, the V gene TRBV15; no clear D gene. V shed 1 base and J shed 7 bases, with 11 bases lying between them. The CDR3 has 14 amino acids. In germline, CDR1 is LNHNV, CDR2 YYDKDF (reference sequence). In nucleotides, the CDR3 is TGTGCCACCAGCAGAGGAAGTCTTTGGCAGCCCCAGCATTTT. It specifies CATSRGSLWQPQHF.

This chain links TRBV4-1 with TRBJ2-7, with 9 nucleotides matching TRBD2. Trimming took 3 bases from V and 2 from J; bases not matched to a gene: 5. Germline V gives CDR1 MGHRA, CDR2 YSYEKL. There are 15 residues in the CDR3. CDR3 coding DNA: TGCGCCAGCAGCCATGATAGCGGGGGTACCTACGAGCAGTACTTC. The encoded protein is CASSHDSGGTYEQYF.

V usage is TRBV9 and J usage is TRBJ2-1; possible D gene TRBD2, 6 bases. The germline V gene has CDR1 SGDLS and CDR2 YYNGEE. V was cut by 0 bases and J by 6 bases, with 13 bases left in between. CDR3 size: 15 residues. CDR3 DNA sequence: TGTGCCAGCAGCGTAGGATACGGGAGTGGCAATGAGCAGTTCTTC. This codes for CASSVGYGSGNEQFF.

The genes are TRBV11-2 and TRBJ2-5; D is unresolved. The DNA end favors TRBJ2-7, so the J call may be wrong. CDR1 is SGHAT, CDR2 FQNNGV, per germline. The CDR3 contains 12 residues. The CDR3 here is CASSATIREQYF. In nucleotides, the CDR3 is TGTGCCAGCAGCGCGACGATCCGCGAGCAGTACTTC.

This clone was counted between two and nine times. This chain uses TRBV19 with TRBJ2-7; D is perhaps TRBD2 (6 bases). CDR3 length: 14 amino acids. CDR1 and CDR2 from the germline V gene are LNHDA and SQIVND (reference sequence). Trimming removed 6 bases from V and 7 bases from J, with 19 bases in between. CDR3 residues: CASSGEVASSEQYF. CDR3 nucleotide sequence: TGTGCCAGTAGCGGGGAGGTAGCTAGTAGTGAGCAGTACTTC.

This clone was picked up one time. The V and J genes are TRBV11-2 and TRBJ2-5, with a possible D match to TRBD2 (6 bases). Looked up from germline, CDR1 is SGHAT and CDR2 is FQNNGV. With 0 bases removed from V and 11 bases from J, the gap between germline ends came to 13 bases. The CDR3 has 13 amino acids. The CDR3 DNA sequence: TGTGCCAGCAGCTTAGATCTGGGAGGAGGGCAGTACTTC. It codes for CASSLDLGGGQYF.

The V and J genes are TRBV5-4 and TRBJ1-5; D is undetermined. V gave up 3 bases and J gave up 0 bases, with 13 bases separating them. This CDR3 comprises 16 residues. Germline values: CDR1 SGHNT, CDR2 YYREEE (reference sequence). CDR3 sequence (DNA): TGTGCCAGCAGCTGGGGAGGGATCGATAGCAATCAGCCCCAGCATTTT. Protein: CASSWGGIDSNQPQHF.

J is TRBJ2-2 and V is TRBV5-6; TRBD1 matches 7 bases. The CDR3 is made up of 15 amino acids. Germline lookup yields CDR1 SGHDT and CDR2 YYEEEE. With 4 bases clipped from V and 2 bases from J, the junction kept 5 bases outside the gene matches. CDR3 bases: TGTGCCAGCAGCGAGGACAGGCATAACACCGGGGAGCTGTTTTTT. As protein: CASSEDRHNTGELFF.

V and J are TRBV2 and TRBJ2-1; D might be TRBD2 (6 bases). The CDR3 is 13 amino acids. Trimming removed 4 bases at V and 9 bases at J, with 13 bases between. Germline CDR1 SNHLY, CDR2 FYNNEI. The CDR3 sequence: CASSADYNVEQFF. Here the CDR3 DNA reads TGTGCCAGCAGTGCGGACTATAATGTTGAGCAGTTCTTC.

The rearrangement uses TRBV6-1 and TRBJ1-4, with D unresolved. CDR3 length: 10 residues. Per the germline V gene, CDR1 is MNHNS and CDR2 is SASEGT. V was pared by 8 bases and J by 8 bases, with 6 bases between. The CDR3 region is CASSQEKLFF. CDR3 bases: TGTGCCAGCTCTCAAGAAAAACTGTTTTTT.

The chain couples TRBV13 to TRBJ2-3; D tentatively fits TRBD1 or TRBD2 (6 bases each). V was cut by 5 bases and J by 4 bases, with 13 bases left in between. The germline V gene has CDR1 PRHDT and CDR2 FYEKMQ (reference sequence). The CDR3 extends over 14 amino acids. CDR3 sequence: CASSGGRRADTQYF. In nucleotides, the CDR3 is TGTGCCAGCAGCGGGGGGCGCAGGGCAGATACGCAGTATTTT.

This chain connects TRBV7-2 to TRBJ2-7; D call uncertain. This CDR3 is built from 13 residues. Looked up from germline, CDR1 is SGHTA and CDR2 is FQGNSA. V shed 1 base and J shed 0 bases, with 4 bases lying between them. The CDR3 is CASSLGFSYEQYF. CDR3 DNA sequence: TGTGCCAGCAGCTTAGGATTCTCCTACGAGCAGTACTTC.

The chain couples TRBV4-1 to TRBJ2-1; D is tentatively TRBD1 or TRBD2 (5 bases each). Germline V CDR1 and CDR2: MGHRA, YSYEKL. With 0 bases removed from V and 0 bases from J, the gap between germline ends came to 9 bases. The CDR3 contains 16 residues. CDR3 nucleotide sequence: TGCGCCAGCAGCCAAGATGAGGGGAGCTCCTACAATGAGCAGTTCTTC. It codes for CASSQDEGSSYNEQFF.

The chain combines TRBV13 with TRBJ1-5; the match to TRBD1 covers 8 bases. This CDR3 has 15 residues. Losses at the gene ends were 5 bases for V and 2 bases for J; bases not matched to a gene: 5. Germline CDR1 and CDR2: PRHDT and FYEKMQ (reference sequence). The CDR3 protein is CASSATGDRNQPQHF. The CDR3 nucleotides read TGTGCCAGCAGCGCGACAGGGGACCGCAATCAGCCCCAGCATTTT.

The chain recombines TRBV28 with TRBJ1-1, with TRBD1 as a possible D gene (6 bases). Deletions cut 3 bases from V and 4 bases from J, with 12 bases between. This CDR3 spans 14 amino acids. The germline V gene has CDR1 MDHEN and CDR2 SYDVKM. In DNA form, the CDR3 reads TGTGCCAGCAGTTTCCCCGGGGGGGCCACTGAAGCTTTCTTT. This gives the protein CASSFPGGATEAFF. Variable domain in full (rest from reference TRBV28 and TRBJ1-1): DVKVTQSSRYLVKRTGEKVFLECVQDMDHENMFWYRQDPGLGLRLIYFSYDVKMKEKGDIPEGYSVSREKKERFSLILESASTNQTSMYLCASSFPGGATEAFFGQGTRLTVV.

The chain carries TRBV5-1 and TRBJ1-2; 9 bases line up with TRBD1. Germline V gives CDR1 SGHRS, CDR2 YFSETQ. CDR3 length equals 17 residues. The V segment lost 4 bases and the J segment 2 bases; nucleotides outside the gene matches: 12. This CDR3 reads CASSPGTGTVDNYGYTF. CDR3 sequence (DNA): TGCGCCAGCAGCCCCGGGACAGGGACAGTGGACAACTATGGCTACACCTTC.

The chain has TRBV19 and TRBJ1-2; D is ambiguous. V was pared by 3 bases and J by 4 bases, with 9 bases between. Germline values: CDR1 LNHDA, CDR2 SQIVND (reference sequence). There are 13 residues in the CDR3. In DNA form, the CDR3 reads TGTGCCAGTAGTATCTTGATTGGCTATGGCTACACCTTC. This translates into CASSILIGYGYTF.